This T cell receptor (beta chain) was recorded in a study of blood T cell repertoires in COVID-19. About the study: Material from acute and convalescent COVID-19 was sourced from the United States, Italy and Spain. From T cells, B-cell-depleted T cells, or PBMCs came the material, which was cDNA or gDNA.

The authors' processing: Amplifying reference gene primers gave estimates of nucleated cell counts. Method: immunoSEQ multiplex PCR; TCRdb's copy keeps in-frame clones and lacks some. V, J and clone size reflect that table, while D and trimming were determined from the DNA. In the table there are fewer than 110,000 clones, about 80% of which are singletons. Unmatched junction bases numbered 9, after V lost 4 bases and J lost 7 bases. Germline V gene sequence: CDR1 SGDLS, CDR2 YYNGEE. The CDR3 is 15 residues long. The V and J genes are TRBV9 and TRBJ1-4, with TRBD1 matching 8 bases. This clonotype was obtained from a man between 65 and 85 years old with acute or convalescent COVID-19. The sequenced material came from peripheral blood. CDR3 amino acids: CASSPQGAASEKLFF. In DNA, the CDR3 is TGTGCCAGCAGCCCCCAGGGGGCGGCTAGTGAAAAACTGTTTTTT.